What follows are 11 T cell receptor beta chains derived from one specimen sequenced in a study of T-cell reconstitution after alpha-beta-depleted transplantation in children. This sample's TCRbeta library carried unique molecular identifier barcodes. In TCRdb, the PCR reads were re-called with MiXCR into one record per CDR3 protein. Counted here are just under 350,000 distinct CDR3 sequences, 15% to 20% occurring once; the ten biggest clones make up roughly two fifths. The material was PBMCs, mostly from graft donor cells, obtained 360 days after TCRalphabeta/CD19-depleted stem cell transplant. These receptors came from a male patient aged 2-15 years who had a stem cell transplant for acute lymphoblastic leukemia, so the T cells may come from the graft donor.

This clonotype was observed a handful of times. The chain uses TRBV7-3 and TRBJ2-1, with TRBD2 identical over 9 bases. The germline V gene has CDR1 SGHTA and CDR2 FQGTGA. V gave up 4 bases and J gave up 9 bases; unmatched junction bases: 4. The CDR3 totals 13 residues. In DNA, the CDR3 is TGTGCCAGCAGCTCATTAGCGGGAGCTGAGCAGTTCTTC. Its translation is CASSSLAGAEQFF.

This chain links TRBV5-5 with TRBJ2-1; 8 positions match TRBD1. Per germline, CDR1 SGHKS and CDR2 YYEKEE (reference sequence). The CDR3 is 16 residues long. The junction had 11 bases not matched to a gene; V was cut back by 0 bases and J by 9 bases. In nucleotides, the CDR3 is TGTGCCAGCAGCTTGGGCGGGACAGGTCTTTCCAGTGAGCAGTTCTTC. Encoded protein: CASSLGGTGLSSEQFF.

This clonotype was recorded a few times. V usage is TRBV4-1 and J usage is TRBJ1-4; D is undetermined. Trimming left V 4 bases short and J 0 bases short, with 9 bases between. Germline values: CDR1 MGHRA, CDR2 YSYEKL. The CDR3 loop spans 15 amino acids. The CDR3 DNA sequence: TGCGCCAGCAGCCCGCACACAACAACTAATGAAAAACTGTTTTTT. Amino acids: CASSPHTTTNEKLFF.

In this sample, this clonotype turned up a few times. The V gene is TRBV12-3 or TRBV12-4, the J gene TRBJ2-5, with D possibly matching TRBD2 (6 bases). V lost 5 bases and J 5 bases, leaving 12 bases between the germline ends. This CDR3 contains 13 residues. Here the CDR3 reads CASSLEAGETQYF. The DNA of the CDR3 is TGTGCCAGCAGTCTTGAGGCGGGGGAGACCCAGTACTTC.

This sequence joins TRBV6-5 and TRBJ1-2, with D possibly TRBD1 on 6 matching bases. The V gene's germline CDR1 is MNHEY and CDR2 SVGAGI. CDR3 length: 15 amino acids. V was shortened by 0 bases and J by 7 bases, with 15 bases between the two germline ends. The chain's CDR3 is CASSYSIIKGGGYTF. DNA of the CDR3: TGTGCCAGCAGTTACTCGATAATTAAGGGGGGTGGCTACACCTTC.

This clonotype was counted a single time. The chain employs TRBV7-8 and TRBJ2-6; 8 nucleotides line up with TRBD1. The junction had 7 bases not matched to a gene; V was cut back by 5 bases and J by 1 base. Germline V gives CDR1 SGHVS, CDR2 FQNEAQ. This CDR3 has 17 amino acids. The CDR3 protein is CASSRKQGVSGANVLTF. DNA of the CDR3: TGTGCCAGCAGCCGGAAACAGGGGGTGTCTGGGGCCAACGTCCTGACTTTC.

This clonotype has just a few counts. CDR3 nucleotides: TGTGCCAGCAGTAGCGGGGGGGTGACTAGTTTCAATGAGCAGTTCTTC. Its translation: CASSSGGVTSFNEQFF. The chain combines TRBV7-2 with TRBJ2-1; 11 nucleotides match TRBD2. The CDR3 runs 16 residues. The V and J ends lost 6 bases and 6 bases, in that order; junction bases with no gene match: 10. Per germline, CDR1 SGHTA and CDR2 FQGNSA.

The gene calls are TRBV6-5 and TRBJ1-5; weak D call: TRBD1 (6 bases). CDR1 MNHEY and CDR2 SVGAGI come from the germline V gene. V was pared by 2 bases and J by 3 bases, with 17 bases between. The CDR3 runs to 17 residues. The CDR3 is CASSYNRHREPNQPQHF. The CDR3 region has the DNA TGTGCCAGCAGTTACAACCGTCACAGGGAACCCAATCAGCCCCAGCATTTT.

Regarding this clonotype: This may come from a read error, since a much larger clone is one base off. The chain uses TRBV6-1 and TRBJ2-3; 10 bases align to TRBD1. Germline V gene lookup returns CDR1 MNHNS and CDR2 SASEGT. The CDR3 covers 18 residues. The CDR3 region has the DNA TGTGCCAGCCTACGGCGGGACAGGGGTATCTCTGGCACATATACGCAGTATTTT. Translation: CASLRRDRGISGTYTQYF.

This clonotype was detected only a few times. The chain joins TRBV7-8 to TRBJ2-1; D is ambiguous. The V and J ends lost 2 bases and 4 bases respectively, with 15 bases between them. Germline CDR1 SGHVS, CDR2 FQNEAQ. This CDR3 has 16 residues. This chain's CDR3 is CASSLYPGLTYNEQFF. CDR3 coding DNA: TGTGCCAGCAGCTTATATCCGGGCCTAACTTACAATGAGCAGTTCTTC.

The chain combines TRBV12-3 or TRBV12-4 with TRBJ2-7; the D gene is possibly TRBD2 (6 bases). V lost 6 bases and J lost 2, with 14 bases in between. This CDR3 has 14 amino acids. CDR3 region: CASSRGLSTYEQYF. As DNA, the CDR3 is TGTGCCAGCAGCCGGGGACTGTCTACCTACGAGCAGTACTTC.